These T cell receptor beta chains were read from a single sample in a study of Ad26.COV2.S vaccination and SARS-CoV-2 variants. Sequenced by immunoSEQ multiplex PCR; TCRdb stores in-frame clones only, minus some. The table records about 350,000 clones, roughly 90% of them present only once. Sequencing was performed on peripheral blood, taken in a trial of Ad26.COV2.S vaccine versus placebo. The receptors come from a person aged 18-65 years who received the Ad26.COV2.S COVID-19 vaccine or a placebo. Each CDR3 is given with its conserved first and last residue. Fields, in order: CDR3 length, D gene, clone size, J gene, V gene, CDR3 DNA, CDR3 protein. A D gene is named only where the DNA matches it firmly. A clone size is listed for some rows: how often the clone was seen (once, few, many), or a class if it is expanded.

len: 16
d_gene: NA
abundance: once
j_gene: TRBJ1-6
v_gene: TRBV11-2
CDR3nt: TGTGCCAGCAGCTTATACTGGGGCAGTCCTTTCTCACCCCTCCACTTT
CDR3aa: CASSLYWGSPFSPLHF

len: 16
d_gene: NA
abundance: NA
j_gene: TRBJ2-1
v_gene: TRBV20-1
CDR3nt: TGCAGTGCTAGTTTTGGGCTAGCCCTCTCCTACAATGAGCAGTTCTTC
CDR3aa: CSASFGLALSYNEQFF

len: 15
d_gene: NA
abundance: NA
j_gene: TRBJ1-3
v_gene: TRBV18
CDR3nt: TGTGCCAGCTCATCCGGACAAGGGAGGGGAAACACCATATATTTT
CDR3aa: CASSSGQGRGNTIYF

len: 17
d_gene: NA
abundance: NA
j_gene: TRBJ2-3
v_gene: TRBV6-2/TRBV6-3
CDR3nt: TGTGCCAGCAGTTACGGAAGAGTGGGCCTCTCCACAGATACGCAGTATTTT
CDR3aa: CASSYGRVGLSTDTQYF

len: 13
d_gene: NA
abundance: NA
j_gene: TRBJ2-1
v_gene: TRBV18
CDR3nt: TGTGCCAGCTCACCCCAGGGGGACTATGAGCAGTTCTTC
CDR3aa: CASSPQGDYEQFF

len: 16
d_gene: TRBD1
abundance: once
j_gene: TRBJ1-2
v_gene: TRBV18
CDR3nt: TGTGCCAGCTCACCGAAACGAGACAGGGGGAACTATGGCTACACCTTC
CDR3aa: CASSPKRDRGNYGYTF

len: 12
d_gene: TRBD2
abundance: NA
j_gene: TRBJ2-3
v_gene: TRBV11-2
CDR3nt: TGTGCCAGCAGCTTAGGGGGTGGACTAGTTGGTTTT
CDR3aa: CASSLGGGLVGF

len: 14
d_gene: NA
abundance: once
j_gene: TRBJ1-2
v_gene: TRBV14
CDR3nt: TGTGCCAGCAGCCAAGATCTGACGGGGTATGGCTACACCTTC
CDR3aa: CASSQDLTGYGYTF

len: 13
d_gene: TRBD1
abundance: NA
j_gene: TRBJ1-2
v_gene: TRBV6-5
CDR3nt: TGTGCCAGCACCCTGACAGGGAACTATGGCTACACCTTC
CDR3aa: CASTLTGNYGYTF

len: 16
d_gene: NA
abundance: NA
j_gene: TRBJ2-1
v_gene: TRBV3-1/TRBV3-2
CDR3nt: TGTGCCAGCAGCCGAGGGGGGGCCGAGCCGTACAATGAGCAGTTCTTC
CDR3aa: CASSRGGAEPYNEQFF

len: 16
d_gene: TRBD2
abundance: NA
j_gene: TRBJ2-1
v_gene: TRBV5-4
CDR3nt: TGTGCCAGCAGCGTTGACCTAAGCGGGAGAGGCGATGAGCAGTTCTTC
CDR3aa: CASSVDLSGRGDEQFF

len: 13
d_gene: NA
abundance: few
j_gene: TRBJ2-7
v_gene: TRBV28
CDR3nt: TGTGCCAGCAGATTGGGCGGATTCTACGAGCAGTACTTC
CDR3aa: CASRLGGFYEQYF

len: 15
d_gene: NA
abundance: NA
j_gene: TRBJ2-1
v_gene: TRBV9
CDR3nt: TGTGCCAGCAGCGTAGAACAGGGACTCTACAATGAGCAGTTCTTC
CDR3aa: CASSVEQGLYNEQFF

len: 16
d_gene: TRBD2
abundance: few
j_gene: TRBJ2-1
v_gene: TRBV7-9
CDR3nt: TGTGCCAGCAGCTCCTTGACGCCGGGACTAGCCAATGAGCAGTTCTTC
CDR3aa: CASSSLTPGLANEQFF

len: 13
d_gene: NA
abundance: NA
j_gene: TRBJ1-1
v_gene: TRBV6-5
CDR3nt: TGTGCCAGCAGAGTCGGGACGCACACTGAAGCTTTCTTT
CDR3aa: CASRVGTHTEAFF

len: 17
d_gene: NA
abundance: NA
j_gene: TRBJ2-6
v_gene: TRBV15
CDR3nt: TGTGCCACCAGCGGTAAGGACAGCGACTCTGGGGCCAACGTCCTGACTTTC
CDR3aa: CATSGKDSDSGANVLTF

len: 16
d_gene: NA
abundance: NA
j_gene: TRBJ2-4
v_gene: TRBV10-3
CDR3nt: TGTGCCATCAGTGAAGGCGGAACTCTAGCCAAAAACATTCAGTACTTC
CDR3aa: CAISEGGTLAKNIQYF

len: 13
d_gene: NA
abundance: NA
j_gene: TRBJ2-5
v_gene: TRBV27
CDR3nt: TGTGCCAGCAGTTTATGGAGGGGAGAGACCCAGTACTTC
CDR3aa: CASSLWRGETQYF

len: 17
d_gene: NA
abundance: many
j_gene: TRBJ1-5
v_gene: TRBV4-1
CDR3nt: TGCGCCAGCAGCCAAGTAGATATGGGGTTTAGCAATCAGCCCCAGCATTTT
CDR3aa: CASSQVDMGFSNQPQHF

len: 14
d_gene: TRBD1
abundance: NA
j_gene: TRBJ2-2
v_gene: TRBV6-5
CDR3nt: TGTGCCAGCACTCGACAGGGACCCACCGGGGAGCTGTTTTTT
CDR3aa: CASTRQGPTGELFF

len: 14
d_gene: NA
abundance: NA
j_gene: TRBJ1-2
v_gene: TRBV4-1
CDR3nt: TGCGCCAGCAGCCAAGTTGTCAGCAGCTATGGCTACACCTTC
CDR3aa: CASSQVVSSYGYTF

len: 17
d_gene: TRBD2
abundance: NA
j_gene: TRBJ2-3
v_gene: TRBV15
CDR3nt: TGTGCCACCAGCAGAGAAGGTAGCGGGGGGGGCACAGATACGCAGTATTTT
CDR3aa: CATSREGSGGGTDTQYF

len: 12
d_gene: NA
abundance: once
j_gene: TRBJ1-1
v_gene: TRBV5-4
CDR3nt: TGTGCCAGCAGCTTCGGGAACACTGAAGCTTTCTTT
CDR3aa: CASSFGNTEAFF

len: 12
d_gene: NA
abundance: NA
j_gene: TRBJ2-5
v_gene: TRBV10-3
CDR3nt: TGTGCCATCAGAGGACAGACGGAGACCCAGTACTTC
CDR3aa: CAIRGQTETQYF

len: 15
d_gene: NA
abundance: NA
j_gene: TRBJ2-4
v_gene: TRBV7-2
CDR3nt: TGTGCCAGCAGCTTAATAAGCGGATACAAAAACATTCAGTACTTC
CDR3aa: CASSLISGYKNIQYF

len: 20
d_gene: NA
abundance: NA
j_gene: TRBJ1-5
v_gene: TRBV15
CDR3nt: TGTGCCACCAGCAGAGAATGGGGGTCAGACCTCTCGCTTAGCAATCAGCCCCAGCATTTT
CDR3aa: CATSREWGSDLSLSNQPQHF

len: 15
d_gene: NA
abundance: once
j_gene: TRBJ2-1
v_gene: TRBV29-1
CDR3nt: TGCAGCGTTGCCGGGAGCCAGGGGCGTCGGAATGAGCAGTTCTTC
CDR3aa: CSVAGSQGRRNEQFF

len: 12
d_gene: TRBD1
abundance: few
j_gene: TRBJ1-2
v_gene: TRBV5-1
CDR3nt: TGCGCCAGCACCATGACAGGGGATGGCTACACCTTC
CDR3aa: CASTMTGDGYTF

len: 13
d_gene: NA
abundance: NA
j_gene: TRBJ2-5
v_gene: TRBV14
CDR3nt: TGTGCCAGCAGCCAACAGGGCCGAGAGACCCAGTACTTC
CDR3aa: CASSQQGRETQYF

len: 14
d_gene: TRBD1
abundance: many
j_gene: TRBJ1-4
v_gene: TRBV6-1
CDR3nt: TGTGCCAGCAGTGAAGGGACAGGGGTTGAAAAACTGTTTTTT
CDR3aa: CASSEGTGVEKLFF

len: 13
d_gene: NA
abundance: NA
j_gene: TRBJ2-5
v_gene: TRBV2
CDR3nt: TGTGCCAGCAGTGTTGAGTATCAAGAGACCCAGTACTTC
CDR3aa: CASSVEYQETQYF

len: 15
d_gene: NA
abundance: NA
j_gene: TRBJ1-2
v_gene: TRBV14
CDR3nt: TGTGCCAGCAGCCAACGGCGAGGGCTTCACTATGGCTACACCTTC
CDR3aa: CASSQRRGLHYGYTF

len: 15
d_gene: TRBD2
abundance: NA
j_gene: TRBJ2-2
v_gene: TRBV9
CDR3nt: TGTGCCAGCAGCGCTAGCGGGTTGAACACCGGGGAGCTGTTTTTT
CDR3aa: CASSASGLNTGELFF

len: 13
d_gene: NA
abundance: NA
j_gene: TRBJ1-2
v_gene: TRBV16
CDR3nt: TGTGCCAGCAGCCGATCGGGACCGGCCCTTCCCACCTTC
CDR3aa: CASSRSGPALPTF

len: 11
d_gene: NA
abundance: NA
j_gene: TRBJ1-5
v_gene: TRBV20-1
CDR3nt: TGCAGTGCAGGCAGCAATCAGCCCCAGCATTTT
CDR3aa: CSAGSNQPQHF

len: 12
d_gene: NA
abundance: NA
j_gene: TRBJ2-5
v_gene: TRBV5-1
CDR3nt: TGCGCCAGCAGCTCGGAGCAAGAGACCCAGTACTTC
CDR3aa: CASSSEQETQYF

len: 16
d_gene: TRBD2
abundance: NA
j_gene: TRBJ2-1
v_gene: TRBV30
CDR3nt: TGTGCCTGGAGTAGAGAGGGTAGCGGGATCTTGGGTGAGCAGTTCTTC
CDR3aa: CAWSREGSGILGEQFF

len: 14
d_gene: NA
abundance: NA
j_gene: TRBJ1-1
v_gene: TRBV10-3
CDR3nt: TGTGCCATCAGTGGAACGGGTCGGGTCACTGAAGCTTTCTTT
CDR3aa: CAISGTGRVTEAFF

len: 16
d_gene: NA
abundance: once
j_gene: TRBJ2-2
v_gene: TRBV5-1
CDR3nt: TGCGCCAGCAGCACACGGACAGTCGCTAACACCGGGGAGCTGTTTTTT
CDR3aa: CASSTRTVANTGELFF

len: 16
d_gene: NA
abundance: NA
j_gene: TRBJ1-5
v_gene: TRBV10-2
CDR3nt: TGCGCCAGCAGTGACCAAGGGACACAAAGCAATCAGCCCCAGCATTTT
CDR3aa: CASSDQGTQSNQPQHF

len: 14
d_gene: TRBD2
abundance: NA
j_gene: TRBJ2-1
v_gene: TRBV28
CDR3nt: TGTGCCAGTTCCGCGGGGGGCCCCTACAATGAGCAGTTCTTC
CDR3aa: CASSAGGPYNEQFF

len: 13
d_gene: NA
abundance: NA
j_gene: TRBJ2-7
v_gene: TRBV20-1
CDR3nt: TGCAGTGCTAGTAGAGCGAGGTCCTACGAGCAGTACTTC
CDR3aa: CSASRARSYEQYF

len: 14
d_gene: TRBD2
abundance: NA
j_gene: TRBJ2-3
v_gene: TRBV25-1
CDR3nt: TGTGCCAGCGGACTAGCGGGGGGCACAGATACGCAGTATTTT
CDR3aa: CASGLAGGTDTQYF

len: 15
d_gene: NA
abundance: NA
j_gene: TRBJ2-5
v_gene: TRBV5-4
CDR3nt: TGTGCCAGCAGCGGAGACAGGCTCACCCAAGAGACCCAGTACTTC
CDR3aa: CASSGDRLTQETQYF

len: 14
d_gene: TRBD1
abundance: NA
j_gene: TRBJ2-1
v_gene: TRBV19
CDR3nt: TGTGCCAGTAGCGGGACAGGGGAATTCCGTGAGCAGTTCTTC
CDR3aa: CASSGTGEFREQFF

len: 15
d_gene: NA
abundance: NA
j_gene: TRBJ1-2
v_gene: TRBV9
CDR3nt: TGTGCCAGCAGCGTAGGGAACATCGGGGGATATGGCTACACCTTC
CDR3aa: CASSVGNIGGYGYTF